This T cell receptor (beta chain) is drawn from a study of T cell responses to AZD1222 COVID-19 vaccine. About this clone itself: As yet, its antigen is unknown.

Trimming shortened V by 3 bases and J by 0 bases, and 6 bases separated the two germline ends. Germline CDR1 WNHNN, CDR2 SYGVQD (reference sequence). The CDR3 is 13 residues long. Profiling relied on immunoSEQ multiplex PCR, and the TCRdb table lists in-frame clones only, not all of them. The table records over 40,000 clones, approximately 84% of them present only once. The study's findings and limits: Repertoire samples came only from after the peak T cell response.

The material was peripheral blood, obtained on day 0 of AZD1222 vaccination. The sequence was collected from an adult in good health. This chain links TRBV10-1 with TRBJ2-7; perhaps TRBD2 as D (5 bases). Here the CDR3 DNA reads TGCGCCAGCAGTGAAGGGAGCTCCTACGAGCAGTACTTC. Its translation: CASSEGSSYEQYF.